This T cell receptor beta chain was sequenced during a study of T cells expressing NK-cell markers. Background on the study: Serological testing identified seven of the eight sequenced donors as HCMV-seropositive and one as seronegative.

5'RACE template switching built TCR beta cDNA with unique molecular identifiers. From its re-call of the 5' RACE reads, TCRdb lists each CDR3 protein once, without DNA. The record lists approximately 440,000 distinct CDR3 sequences, of which the ten most abundant hold over 1.1%. The source is a woman between 45 and 65 years old in good health. Sequencing was done on a sample of blood T cells: a sorted CD56 or NKG2C T cell subset, CD4+ or CD8+ T cells, or bulk PBMC T cells (not recorded which).

CDR3 residues: CATSDPQGTFQFF. This rearrangement joins TRBV24-1 to TRBJ2-1; TCRdb's D call of TRBD1 is untestable without DNA. The CDR3 has 13 amino acids. CDR1 is KGHDR and CDR2 is SFDVKD in the germline V gene.